Listed below are T cell receptor beta chains from one sample, sequenced in a study of blood T cell repertoires in COVID-19. The assay was immunoSEQ multiplex PCR, and TCRdb's table has in-frame clones only and misses some. Among over 200,000 clones listed, around 91% were seen once. What was sequenced was peripheral blood. The receptors were sampled from a woman between 40 and 50 years old with acute or convalescent COVID-19. CDR3s include the opening cysteine and the closing phenylalanine or tryptophan. The D gene is left open where the match is weak. Size values are once, few and many counts, or a class for expanded clones, and some rows have none.

v_gene	abundance	d_gene	j_gene	CDR3nt	CDR3aa
TRBV6-6	-	-	TRBJ2-1	TGTGCCAGCAGTTACTCGAGTGCGGGGTCCTACAATGAGCAGTTCTTC	CASSYSSAGSYNEQFF
TRBV5-1	-	-	TRBJ1-1	TGCGCCAGCAGCGATGGCAGGGCTCGAGAAGCTTTCTTT	CASSDGRAREAFF
TRBV28	-	-	TRBJ2-3	TGTGCCAGCAGTTTAAAGCCAGATACGCAGTATTTT	CASSLKPDTQYF
TRBV5-1	-	-	TRBJ1-1	TGCGCCAGCAGCTTTTGGGCAGGGTTGGCGAACACTGAAGCTTTCTTT	CASSFWAGLANTEAFF
TRBV2	few	TRBD2	TRBJ2-1	TGTGCCAGCACCGAAAGCCTAGCGGGGTGCTTCTTC	CASTESLAGCFF
TRBV5-1	-	-	TRBJ2-2	TGCGCCAGCAGCGGGGGCCTCAAGCCGACGGCCGGGGAGCTGTTTTTT	CASSGGLKPTAGELFF
TRBV19	-	-	TRBJ1-5	TGTGCCAGTAGTGCCAGGGTACGACAGCCCCAGCATTTT	CASSARVRQPQHF
TRBV3-1/TRBV3-2	-	-	TRBJ1-1	TGTGCCAGCAGCCAAGATTTGAGGAACACTGAAGCTTTCTTT	CASSQDLRNTEAFF
TRBV9	-	-	TRBJ2-2	TGTGCCAGCAGCGCCCCTCGGCACCGCGAGACTCAAAGGAAATATTACACCGGGGAGCTGTTTTTT	CASSAPRHRETQRKYYTGELFF
TRBV24-1	-	TRBD1	TRBJ2-2	TGTGCCACCAGTGATTGGGGACAGGGCGGGCCCGGGGAGCTGTTTTTT	CATSDWGQGGPGELFF
TRBV9	-	-	TRBJ2-2	TGTGCCAGCAGCGTAGGTTACGGGAACACCGGGGAGCTGTTTTTT	CASSVGYGNTGELFF
TRBV18	few	TRBD1	TRBJ1-3	TGTGCCAGCTCTCCACGGGACAGCAGCTCTGGAAACACCATATATTTT	CASSPRDSSSGNTIYF
TRBV9	once	-	TRBJ1-6	TGTGCCAGCGGCCGGGGTGACTATAATTCACCCCTCCACTTT	CASGRGDYNSPLHF
TRBV7-7	-	TRBD2	TRBJ2-5	TGTGCCAGCAGCTTAGCCGGAGGGCCTAGCGGGGGGTCTGGAGAGACCCAGTACTTC	CASSLAGGPSGGSGETQYF
TRBV7-6	-	TRBD2	TRBJ2-1	TGTGCCAGCAGCTTAGGGGGGGGCAATGAGCAGTTCTTC	CASSLGGGNEQFF
TRBV4-2	-	TRBD2	TRBJ2-3	TGTGCCAGCAGCCAAATGATTAGCGGGGGGCGCACAGATACGCAGTATTTT	CASSQMISGGRTDTQYF
TRBV11-2	-	TRBD2	TRBJ2-3	TGTGCCAGCAGCTTAAAACTGGCGGGGGGGTTATTAAGCACAGATACGCAGTATTTT	CASSLKLAGGLLSTDTQYF
TRBV9	-	-	TRBJ1-3	TGTGCCAGCAGCGCGGGACACTATGGAAACACCATATATTTT	CASSAGHYGNTIYF
TRBV27	-	-	TRBJ1-1	TGTGCCAGCAGTTCCGATTTCGGTACTGAAGCTTTCTTT	CASSSDFGTEAFF
TRBV10-3	-	-	TRBJ1-1	TGTGCCATCAGTGAGGATAGCTTCTCTGAAGCTTTCTTT	CAISEDSFSEAFF
TRBV5-5	-	-	TRBJ1-1	TGTGCCAGCAGCTTGGAGGGGGTTAGCACTGAAGCTTTCTTT	CASSLEGVSTEAFF
TRBV5-5	-	-	TRBJ1-1	TGTGCCAGCAGCTTGGTTTCAATGGGGCAGACGAACACTGAAGCTTTCTTT	CASSLVSMGQTNTEAFF
TRBV27	-	TRBD1	TRBJ2-2	TGTGCCAGCAGTCCGGACAGGGGGGGAACCGGGGAGCTGTTTTTT	CASSPDRGGTGELFF
TRBV19	-	TRBD1	TRBJ1-2	TGTGCCAGTAGTATCCCGGGACAGGGTTACTATGGCTACACCTTC	CASSIPGQGYYGYTF